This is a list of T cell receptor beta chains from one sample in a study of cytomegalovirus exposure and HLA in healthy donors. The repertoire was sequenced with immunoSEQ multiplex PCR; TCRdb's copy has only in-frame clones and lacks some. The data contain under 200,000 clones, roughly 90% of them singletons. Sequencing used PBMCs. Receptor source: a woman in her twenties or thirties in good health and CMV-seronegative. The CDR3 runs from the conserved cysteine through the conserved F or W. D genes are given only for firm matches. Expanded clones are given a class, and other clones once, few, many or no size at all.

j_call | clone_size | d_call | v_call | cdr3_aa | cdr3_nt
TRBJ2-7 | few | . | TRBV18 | CASSPGGGEQYF | TGTGCCAGCTCCCCGGGGGGCGGCGAGCAGTACTTC
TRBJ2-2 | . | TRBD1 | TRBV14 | CASSQSKWTGAGELFF | TGTGCCAGCAGCCAATCGAAGTGGACAGGGGCCGGGGAGCTGTTTTTT
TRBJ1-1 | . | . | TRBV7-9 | CASSLLNTEAFF | TGTGCCAGCAGCTTATTAAACACTGAAGCTTTCTTT
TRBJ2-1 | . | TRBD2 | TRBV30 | CAWIPPNIAGGRGEQFF | TGTGCCTGGATTCCCCCAAATATAGCGGGGGGCCGCGGTGAGCAGTTCTTC
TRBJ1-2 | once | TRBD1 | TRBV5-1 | CASSSLDRVNGYTF | TGCGCCAGCAGCTCCTTAGACAGGGTGAACGGCTACACCTTC
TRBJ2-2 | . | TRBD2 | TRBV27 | CASSLALAGSGELFF | TGTGCCAGCAGTTTAGCACTAGCGGGTTCCGGGGAGCTGTTTTTT
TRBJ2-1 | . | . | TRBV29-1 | CSVDGTFYNEQFF | TGCAGCGTTGACGGGACTTTCTACAATGAGCAGTTCTTC
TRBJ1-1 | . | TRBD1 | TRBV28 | CASSPWDRATEAFF | TGTGCCAGCAGTCCCTGGGACAGGGCAACTGAAGCTTTCTTT
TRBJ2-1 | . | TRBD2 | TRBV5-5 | CASSLLGSGRGYNNEQFF | TGTGCCAGCAGCCTTCTTGGGAGCGGGAGAGGTTATAACAATGAGCAGTTCTTC
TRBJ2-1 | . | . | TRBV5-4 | CASSSNLREQFF | TGTGCCAGCAGTTCTAACTTGCGCGAGCAGTTCTTC
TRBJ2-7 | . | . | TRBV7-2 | CASSLVGAPTYEQYF | TGTGCCAGCAGCTTAGTAGGGGCCCCGACCTACGAGCAGTACTTC
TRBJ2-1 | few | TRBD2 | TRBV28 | CASSPTSPRPHNEQFF | TGTGCCAGCAGTCCGACTAGCCCCCGCCCCCACAATGAGCAGTTCTTC
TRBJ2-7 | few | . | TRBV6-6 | CASSYYLAQEYEQYF | TGTGCCAGCAGTTACTACCTAGCCCAAGAATACGAGCAGTACTTC
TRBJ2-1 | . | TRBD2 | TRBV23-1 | CASSQSRREKREDLQLNSYNEQFF | TGCGCCAGCAGTCAATCTCGCAGGGAGAAGCGGGAGGACCTACAATTAAATTCCTACAATGAGCAGTTCTTC
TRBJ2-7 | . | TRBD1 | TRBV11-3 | CASSSGQSYEQYF | TGTGCCAGCAGCTCGGGACAGAGCTACGAGCAGTACTTC
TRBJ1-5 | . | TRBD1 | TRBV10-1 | CASRVTDRGHNQPQHF | TGCGCCAGCAGGGTAACTGACAGGGGACACAATCAGCCCCAGCATTTT
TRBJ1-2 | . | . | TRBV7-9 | CASSLGPYYGYTF | TGTGCCAGCAGCTTAGGGCCTTACTATGGCTACACCTTC
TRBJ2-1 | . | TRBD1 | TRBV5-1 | CASSLVGTGASEQFF | TGCGCCAGCAGCTTGGTAGGGACAGGTGCCAGTGAGCAGTTCTTC
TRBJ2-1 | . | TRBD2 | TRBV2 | CASSEEGLAGNEQFF | TGTGCCAGCAGTGAAGAGGGACTAGCGGGGAATGAGCAGTTCTTC
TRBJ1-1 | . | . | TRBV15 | CATSRDPHQGTEAFF | TGTGCCACCAGCAGAGATCCCCATCAGGGGACTGAAGCTTTCTTT
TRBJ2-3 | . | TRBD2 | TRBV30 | CASKGLAGDPVGTDTQYF | TGTGCCTCCAAGGGACTAGCGGGGGACCCCGTGGGCACAGATACGCAGTATTTT
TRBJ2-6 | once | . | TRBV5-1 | CASSLAVGGSGANVLTF | TGCGCCAGCAGCTTGGCTGTCGGGGGTTCTGGGGCCAACGTCCTGACTTTC
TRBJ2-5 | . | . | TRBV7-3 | CASSLGQRETQYF | TGTGCCAGCAGCCTAGGACAGAGAGAGACCCAGTACTTC
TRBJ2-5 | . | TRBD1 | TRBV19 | CASSMMGQKETQYF | TGTGCCAGTAGTATGATGGGACAGAAAGAGACCCAGTACTTC
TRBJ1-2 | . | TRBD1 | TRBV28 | CASRGQGAWYTF | TGTGCCAGCAGAGGACAGGGGGCGTGGTACACCTTC